This passage covers 29 T cell receptor beta chains from one sample sequenced in a study of shared clonotypes between healthy human individuals. Only CD45RO-negative cells positively selected for CCR7 counted as naive CD8 cells, so terminally differentiated effector memory CD45RA+ cells were excluded. Profiled with immunoSEQ multiplex PCR; TCRdb holds only in-frame clones, not every one. The sample lists hundreds of thousands of clones, approximately 97% occurring once. The sequenced material came from naive CD8+ T cells sorted from blood. These receptors all come from a man aged 30 to 45 in good health.

The CDR3 DNA is TGTGCCAGTAGTCTTTCTTTGACAGCTTCATCTTTGAACACTGAAGCTTTCTTT. It yields the protein CASSLSLTASSLNTEAFF. The chain is built from TRBV19 and TRBJ1-1, with D possibly TRBD1 on 5 matching bases. The ends were cut back, 5 bases at V and 0 bases at J, with 22 bases in the middle. Germline V gives CDR1 LNHDA, CDR2 SQIVND (reference sequence). CDR3 length equals 18 residues. Full variable domain (remainder filled in from reference TRBV19 and TRBJ1-1): DGGITQSPKYLFRKEGQNVTLSCEQNLNHDAMYWYRQDPGQGLRLIYYSQIVNDFQKGDIAEGYSVSREKKESFPLTVTSAQKNPTAFYLCASSLSLTASSLNTEAFFGQGTRLTVV.

V gene TRBV11-2 combines with J gene TRBJ2-7, with D maybe TRBD2 (6 bases). Germline CDR1 SGHAT, CDR2 FQNNGV. This CDR3 region has 14 residues. Trimming left V 4 bases short and J 2 bases short, with 12 bases between. The chain's CDR3 is CASSSWDLPYEQYF. In DNA, the CDR3 is TGTGCCAGCAGCTCGTGGGACTTACCCTACGAGCAGTACTTC.

The rearrangement uses TRBV6-5 and TRBJ1-4, with 7 positions matching TRBD1. The CDR3 is 11 residues long. J lost 11 bases, V lost 10 bases, and 7 bases had no gene match. The V gene's germline CDR1 is MNHEY and CDR2 SVGAGI. The CDR3 sequence is CATGVQGKLFF. The CDR3 DNA reads as TGTGCCACAGGGGTACAGGGGAAACTGTTTTTT.

Written as DNA, the CDR3 is TGTGCCAGCAGCCCCCGGGGACAGGGGGACGACGAGCAGTACTTC. Its protein is CASSPRGQGDDEQYF. The chain couples TRBV9 to TRBJ2-7, with 11 bases fitting TRBD1. Germline trimming cut 4 bases from V and 5 bases from J; bases unmatched to any gene: 8. This CDR3 spans 15 amino acids. The germline CDR1 and CDR2 sequences are SGDLS and YYNGEE.

The V call is TRBV10-2, the J call TRBJ2-7; 11 bases line up with TRBD2. CDR1 WSHSY and CDR2 SAAADI come from the germline V gene. Trimming at V came to 4 bases and at J to 6 bases, leaving 8 bases not matched to a gene. This CDR3 comprises 15 residues. The CDR3, as DNA: TGCGCCAGCAGTGGTCTAGCGGGAGGCACTGGCGAGCAGTACTTC. Translating gives CASSGLAGGTGEQYF.

The chain has TRBV4-1 and TRBJ1-1, with a tentative D call TRBD1 (6 bases). Trimming pared 0 bases from V and 0 bases from J, leaving 11 bases between. CDR1 is MGHRA and CDR2 is YSYEKL in the germline V gene. CDR3 size: 16 residues. In DNA, the CDR3 is TGCGCCAGCAGCCAAGAATGGGGGCTTATGAACACTGAAGCTTTCTTT. It codes for CASSQEWGLMNTEAFF.

The V and J genes are TRBV7-6 and TRBJ2-7; 7 nucleotides line up with TRBD2. The germline CDR1 and CDR2 sequences are SGHVS and FNYEAQ. There are 12 residues in the CDR3. With V trimmed by 5 bases and J by 5 bases, 3 bases remained unmatched. The CDR3 sequence: CASSVTSNEQYF. Written as DNA, the CDR3 is TGTGCCAGCAGCGTGACTAGCAACGAGCAGTACTTC.

The chain has TRBV2 and TRBJ1-2; D is possibly TRBD1 (6 bases). CDR3 length: 16 residues. Germline values: CDR1 SNHLY, CDR2 FYNNEI. V lost 6 bases and J lost 5, with 22 bases in between. The CDR3 reads CASRRGGILVFYGYTF. As DNA, the CDR3 is TGTGCCAGCAGGAGGGGGGGGATCCTCGTATTTTATGGCTACACCTTC. The full variable domain, rest sourced from reference TRBV2 and TRBJ1-2, is EPEVTQTPSHQVTQMGQEVILRCVPISNHLYFYWYRQILGQKVEFLVSFYNNEISEKSEIFDDQFSVERPDGSNFTLKIRSTKLEDSAMYFCASRRGGILVFYGYTFGSGTRLTVV.

The V call is TRBV19, the J call TRBJ1-5, with a tentative D call TRBD1 (5 bases). Germline V gene sequence: CDR1 LNHDA, CDR2 SQIVND (reference sequence). V lost 5 bases to trimming and J lost 2 bases, with 10 bases between them. This CDR3 contains 14 residues. The CDR3 bases are TGTGCCAGTAGTTTGCCGGGGGGCAATCAGCCCCAGCATTTT. Protein: CASSLPGGNQPQHF. The full variable domain, completed using reference TRBV19 and TRBJ1-5, is DGGITQSPKYLFRKEGQNVTLSCEQNLNHDAMYWYRQDPGQGLRLIYYSQIVNDFQKGDIAEGYSVSREKKESFPLTVTSAQKNPTAFYLCASSLPGGNQPQHFGDGTRLSIL.

The chain joins TRBV28 to TRBJ1-5; 7 positions agree with TRBD1. This CDR3 has 15 amino acids. Germline V CDR1 and CDR2: MDHEN, SYDVKM. The V gene end was trimmed by 6 bases and the J gene end by 7 bases; junction bases not matched to a gene: 12. The CDR3 loop reads CASRVDRVGGQPQHF. The CDR3 DNA sequence: TGTGCCAGCAGGGTTGACAGGGTCGGGGGACAGCCCCAGCATTTT.

The V call is TRBV5-1, the J call TRBJ2-7, with D perhaps matching TRBD1 (5 bases). CDR3 size: 13 residues. With 0 bases removed from V and 7 bases from J, the gap between germline ends came to 11 bases. Germline values: CDR1 SGHRS, CDR2 YFSETQ. DNA of the CDR3: TGCGCCAGCAGCTTGGGGCAGGGCCGAGAGCAGTACTTC. Translation gives CASSLGQGREQYF. Filled out from reference TRBV5-1 and TRBJ2-7, the complete variable domain reads KAGVTQTPRYLIKTRGQQVTLSCSPISGHRSVSWYQQTPGQGLQFLFEYFSETQRNKGNFPGRFSGRQFSNSRSEMNVSTLELGDSALYLCASSLGQGREQYFGPGTRLTVT.

This sequence joins TRBV4-1 and TRBJ1-2; D gene unclear. Germline V lookup: CDR1 MGHRA, CDR2 YSYEKL. The CDR3 runs 15 residues. V was trimmed by 2 bases and J by 1 base, leaving 11 bases between them. The CDR3 here is CASSQSRALNYGYTF. The CDR3 DNA reads TGCGCCAGCAGCCAATCGAGGGCCCTTAACTATGGCTACACCTTC.

The chain employs TRBV5-1 and TRBJ2-5, with D hard to call. Between the trimmed V and J ends, which lost 0 bases and 5 bases, there was a span of 17 bases. Germline loops: CDR1 SGHRS, CDR2 YFSETQ. This CDR3 spans 16 amino acids. CDR3 DNA sequence: TGCGCCAGCAGCTTGGTATTTGGAGCCGACCGGGAGACCCAGTACTTC. As protein: CASSLVFGADRETQYF.

V usage is TRBV7-3 and J usage is TRBJ2-2, with 10 bases identical to TRBD2. Germline V CDR1 and CDR2: SGHTA, FQGTGA. J gave up 5 bases and V 5 bases, and 5 bases lay outside the gene matches. The CDR3 runs 15 residues. CDR3 sequence reads: CASSLAGEGTGELFF. In DNA form, the CDR3 reads TGTGCCAGCAGCCTAGCGGGAGAGGGTACCGGGGAGCTGTTTTTT.

The V call is TRBV14, the J call TRBJ1-1; D remains unclear. The CDR3 consists of 15 residues. Germline V lookup: CDR1 SGHDN, CDR2 FVKESK. V was pared by 5 bases and J by 5 bases, with 18 bases between. The CDR3 DNA follows: TGTGCCAGCAGCGGGATCGGACTTTCGAGAACTGAAGCTTTCTTT. Protein product: CASSGIGLSRTEAFF.

This sequence joins TRBV10-2 and TRBJ2-7; perhaps D is TRBD1 or TRBD2 (5 bases each). V lost 8 bases, J lost 4 bases, and 21 bases lay in between. The CDR3 runs 15 residues. Germline CDR1 is WSHSY and CDR2 is SAAADI. CDR3: CASGAGLRRSYEQYF. The CDR3 coding sequence is TGCGCCAGCGGGGCGGGCTTACGGCGCTCTTACGAGCAGTACTTC.

This rearrangement joins TRBV9 to TRBJ2-7; the match to TRBD2 covers 10 bases. The CDR3 runs to 14 residues. The V and J ends lost 0 bases and 3 bases, in that order; junction bases with no gene match: 0. Germline V gene lookup returns CDR1 SGDLS and CDR2 YYNGEE. The CDR3 loop is CASSVGTSGYEQYF. CDR3 DNA: TGTGCCAGCAGCGTAGGGACTAGCGGCTACGAGCAGTACTTC.

V usage is TRBV2 and J usage is TRBJ2-5, with D unclear. Trimming removed 6 bases at V and 5 bases at J, with 10 bases between. This CDR3 has 12 amino acids. The germline gives CDR1 SNHLY, CDR2 FYNNEI. Written as DNA, the CDR3 is TGTGCCAGCAGAGGTAGATACGAGACCCAGTACTTC. This encodes CASRGRYETQYF.

The gene calls are TRBV29-1 and TRBJ2-7; TRBD2 matches 7 bases. Germline V gene data show CDR1 as SQVTM and CDR2 as ANQGSEA. This CDR3 is built from 13 residues. Unmatched junction bases numbered 10, after V lost 2 bases and J lost 9 bases. CDR3 in DNA: TGCAGCGTTGAACTAGCGGATTTTAGTGTGCAGTACTTC. It is translated as CSVELADFSVQYF.

V usage is TRBV11-3 and J usage is TRBJ2-1; 14 positions match TRBD2. Germline V lookup: CDR1 SGHNT, CDR2 YENEEA. Trimming took 4 bases from V and 8 from J; bases not matched to a gene: 4. The CDR3 consists of 15 residues. The CDR3 region has the DNA TGTGCCAGCAGCTCCCTGACTAGCGGGAGGGATGAGCAGTTCTTC. Its translation is CASSSLTSGRDEQFF.

Points on this clone: Other DNA sequences in the same sample also yield this CDR3. The V gene is TRBV27, the J gene TRBJ2-3, with D uncertain. Trimming shortened V by 2 bases and J by 6 bases, and 6 bases separated the two germline ends. CDR3 size: 12 residues. The V gene's germline CDR1 is MNHEY and CDR2 SMNVEV (reference sequence). Here the CDR3 reads CASSLGPDTQYF. CDR3 bases: TGTGCCAGCAGTTTAGGACCCGATACGCAGTATTTT.

This clone appeared once. This specimen includes other DNA sequences encoding the same CDR3. V and J are TRBV7-8 and TRBJ1-1, with unresolved D. Per germline, CDR1 SGHVS and CDR2 FQNEAQ. This CDR3 contains 14 residues. V was clipped by 3 bases and J by 0 bases, with 8 bases between them. This chain's CDR3 is CASSLGGVNTEAFF. CDR3 nucleotides: TGTGCCAGCAGCTTGGGCGGAGTGAACACTGAAGCTTTCTTT.

The chain is built from TRBV27 and TRBJ2-7; 7 bases fit TRBD2. V trimming: 3 bases; J trimming: 0 bases; junction bases outside the gene matches: 5. The germline CDR1 and CDR2 sequences are MNHEY and SMNVEV (reference sequence). The length of the CDR3 is 15 residues. The CDR3 DNA reads TGTGCCAGCAGTTTGACTAGCAAGGTCTCCTACGAGCAGTACTTC. Protein sequence: CASSLTSKVSYEQYF.

The rearrangement links TRBV19 to TRBJ1-5; TRBD1 might be the D (6 bases). The germline V gene has CDR1 LNHDA and CDR2 SQIVND (reference sequence). The V and J ends lost 4 bases and 4 bases respectively, with 11 bases between them. CDR3 length: 14 residues. CDR3 sequence (DNA): TGTGCCAGTAGTACTATACAGGGTAATCAGCCCCAGCATTTT. Translation: CASSTIQGNQPQHF.

V and J are TRBV14 and TRBJ2-5, with 7 bases aligning to TRBD2. CDR1 is SGHDN, CDR2 FVKESK, per germline. The CDR3 is 14 residues long. Unmatched junction bases numbered 1, after V lost 0 bases and J lost 3 bases. CDR3 DNA sequence: TGTGCCAGCAGCCAAGACCTAGCGGAAGAGACCCAGTACTTC. This sequence encodes CASSQDLAEETQYF.

About this clone: The sample contains more than one DNA sequence encoding this CDR3. This chain links TRBV2 with TRBJ1-5; D is uncertain. Germline CDR1 and CDR2: SNHLY and FYNNEI. The CDR3 consists of 11 residues. Trimming cost V 6 bases and J 6 bases, with 6 bases left between them. CDR3 sequence (DNA): TGTGCCAGCAGAGGCGGTCAGCCCCAGCATTTT. Translated, it gives CASRGGQPQHF. Combining the CDR3 with reference TRBV2 and TRBJ1-5 gives the whole variable domain EPEVTQTPSHQVTQMGQEVILRCVPISNHLYFYWYRQILGQKVEFLVSFYNNEISEKSEIFDDQFSVERPDGSNFTLKIRSTKLEDSAMYFCASRGGQPQHFGDGTRLSIL.

This sequence joins TRBV15 and TRBJ1-2, with a tentative D call TRBD1 (5 bases). The CDR3 covers 11 residues. Germline CDR1 reads LNHNV; CDR2 reads YYDKDF (reference sequence). Trimming cost V 6 bases and J 8 bases, with 10 bases left between them. This CDR3 is CATRGVQGYTF. The CDR3 DNA reads TGTGCCACCAGAGGGGTCCAAGGCTACACCTTC.

The V and J genes are TRBV5-5 and TRBJ2-7; D is unresolved. Germline V gives CDR1 SGHKS, CDR2 YYEKEE (reference sequence). V was shortened by 4 bases and J by 3 bases, with 17 bases between the two germline ends. The CDR3 is 15 amino acids. This CDR3 is CASSAPGSAVYEQYF. The CDR3 nucleotides read TGTGCCAGCAGCGCCCCCGGCTCGGCCGTCTACGAGCAGTACTTC.

The chain uses TRBV5-5 and TRBJ2-7; possibly TRBD2 for D (6 bases). CDR1 and CDR2 (germline): SGHKS, YYEKEE (reference sequence). The CDR3 totals 15 residues. Trimming shortened V by 4 bases and J by 7 bases, and 21 bases separated the two germline ends. The DNA of the CDR3 is TGTGCCAGCAGCCGTTCGGGATCCTGGACTAAGGAGCAGTACTTC. This codes for CASSRSGSWTKEQYF.